These 8 T cell receptor beta chains were sequenced from one sample in a study of T cell responses to AZD1222 COVID-19 vaccine. Using immunoSEQ multiplex PCR, the repertoire was profiled, and TCRdb retains in-frame clones only, with some absent. The table has about 110,000 clones, about nine tenths seen once. The material was peripheral blood, obtained on day 0 of AZD1222 vaccination. The receptors come from an adult in good health.

This rearrangement joins TRBV19 to TRBJ2-7, with 8 bases that match TRBD1. This CDR3 is 16 amino acids long. V shed 5 bases, J shed 4 bases, and the junction held 13 bases outside the gene matches. Germline V lookup: CDR1 LNHDA, CDR2 SQIVND (reference sequence). CDR3: CASSDGKGQGRYEQYF. The DNA of the CDR3 is TGTGCCAGTAGTGATGGTAAAGGACAGGGTAGATACGAGCAGTACTTC.

The rearrangement uses TRBV7-8 and TRBJ1-2, with unresolved D. This CDR3 region has 13 residues. V was pared by 1 base and J by 4 bases, with 7 bases between. CDR1 is SGHVS and CDR2 is FQNEAQ in the germline V gene. The CDR3 DNA reads TGTGCCAGCAGCTTAGTACAGAGCTATGGCTACACCTTC. Protein: CASSLVQSYGYTF.

V is TRBV19 and J is TRBJ1-3; D gene unclear. In germline, CDR1 is LNHDA, CDR2 SQIVND (reference sequence). V lost 8 bases, J lost 0 bases, and 8 bases lay in between. CDR3 size: 13 residues. For the CDR3, the DNA is TGTGCCAGTCGATCATTCTCTGGAAACACCATATATTTT. It specifies CASRSFSGNTIYF.

This clone was found a few times. This chain links TRBV5-6 with TRBJ2-7; no reliable D call. The ends were cut back, 0 bases at V and 2 bases at J, with 3 bases in the middle. Germline values: CDR1 SGHDT, CDR2 YYEEEE. CDR3 length: 12 residues. The CDR3 DNA reads TGTGCCAGCAGCTTGGACACCTACGAGCAGTACTTC. This translates into CASSLDTYEQYF. Combining the CDR3 with reference TRBV5-6 and TRBJ2-7 gives the whole variable domain DAGVTQSPTHLIKTRGQQVTLRCSPKSGHDTVSWYQQALGQGPQFIFQYYEEEERQRGNFPDRFSGHQFPNYSSELNVNALLLGDSALYLCASSLDTYEQYFGPGTRLTVT.

V and J are TRBV19 and TRBJ2-1, with D possibly being TRBD1 or TRBD2 (6 bases each). CDR3 length: 12 amino acids. The germline V and J ends were trimmed by 7 bases and 7 bases, with 11 bases remaining between them. CDR1 is LNHDA, CDR2 SQIVND, per germline (reference sequence). The CDR3 sequence: CASKGGANEQFF. The CDR3 DNA follows: TGTGCCAGTAAGGGGGGTGCAAATGAGCAGTTCTTC.

The sample holds one count of this clone. This rearrangement joins TRBV27 to TRBJ2-1; 14 bases match TRBD2. The V gene's germline CDR1 is MNHEY and CDR2 SMNVEV (reference sequence). CDR3 length: 15 amino acids. With 6 bases clipped from V and 9 bases from J, the junction kept 7 bases outside the gene matches. CDR3 residues: CASREGTSGSGEQFF. In DNA form, the CDR3 reads TGTGCCAGCAGGGAAGGGACTAGCGGGAGTGGTGAGCAGTTCTTC.

This clone appeared once. This chain links TRBV11-2 with TRBJ2-2, with D possibly matching TRBD2 (6 bases). CDR1 SGHAT and CDR2 FQNNGV come from the germline V gene. V shed 1 base and J shed 5 bases, with 11 bases lying between them. The CDR3 has 15 residues. CDR3 protein: CASSLGRGRTGELFF. The CDR3 nucleotides read TGTGCCAGCAGCTTAGGCCGGGGGAGAACCGGGGAGCTGTTTTTT.

The rearrangement uses TRBV30 and TRBJ2-1; D remains unclear. This CDR3 is built from 13 residues. Trimming pared 0 bases from V and 4 bases from J, leaving 7 bases between. CDR1 and CDR2 (germline): GTSNPN, SVGIG (reference sequence). As DNA, the CDR3 is TGTGCCTGGAGTGTAAAACTTTACAATGAGCAGTTCTTC. Translation gives CAWSVKLYNEQFF.